This TCR beta chain was profiled in a study of T-cell memory formation after mild COVID-19. Study conclusions and caveats: Clones that contracted from day 15 to 85 had balanced CD4/CD8; later expanders were CD4+ biased. Among contracting clones, CD4+ were mainly CM/EM and CD8+ enriched in EMRA.

Details on this clonotype: The target antigen is unknown.

TCRdb analysed the 5' RACE reads with MiXCR anew, one entry per CDR3 protein. Of some 50,000 distinct CDR3 sequences detected, 25% to 30% appear once; the ten largest clones hold about 39%. This TCR came from a man aged 18 to 30 who had mild COVID-19 (a few samples of this study predate the infection). Cell type and time point are not known. Sequencing used PBMCs or a T cell subset sorted from them (not recorded which).

This chain's CDR3 is CAWSGGQIYGYTF. The DNA for the CDR3 is TGTGCCTGGAGTGGGGGACAGATCTATGGCTACACCTTC. The rearrangement joins TRBV30 to TRBJ1-2, with TRBD1 matching over 7 bases. In germline, CDR1 is GTSNPN, CDR2 SVGIG (reference sequence). This CDR3 is built from 13 residues. Trimming cost V 1 base and J 4 bases; bases outside gene matches: 3.